This T cell receptor beta chain emerged from a study of cytomegalovirus exposure and HLA in healthy donors. Study-wide results and limits: According to the study, some 160 TCR beta chains were cytomegalovirus-associated.

V gave up 0 bases and J gave up 4 bases, with 13 bases separating them. CDR1 is SGHDT, CDR2 YYEEEE, per germline. The CDR3 runs to 16 residues. As concerns this clone: The target antigen is unknown.

Repertoires were generated with immunoSEQ multiplex PCR, while TCRdb's copy carries only in-frame clones and drops some. The data show roughly 60,000 clones, around 96% seen once. Material: PBMCs. The rearrangement links TRBV5-6 to TRBJ2-2, with D maybe TRBD1 (6 bases). This receptor was identified in a man in his late teens or twenties in good health and CMV-seronegative. CDR3 nucleotide sequence: TGTGCCAGCAGCTTGGCTTCTGGGGGCGGCACCGGGGAGCTGTTTTTT. Protein: CASSLASGGGTGELFF.